The rows below give T cell receptor beta chains drawn from one sample of a study of chemoradiotherapy in HPV16-positive cancers. The method was immunoSEQ multiplex PCR; TCRdb's version includes in-frame clones alone and lacks a portion of them. The sample holds about 5,500 clones, under 85% seen once. Sampling was done from a patient who underwent chemoradiotherapy. These receptors all come from a human donor with HPV-associated anogenital cancer. CDR3s include the opening cysteine and the closing phenylalanine or tryptophan. Each record gives: V gene, D gene, clone size, J gene, CDR3 DNA, CDR3 protein. The D gene is left open where the match is weak. Rows give clone size only sometimes, using once, few, many, or a class for an expanded clone.

TRBV19,TRBD1,-,TRBJ1-1,TGTGCCAGTAGTAGGACAGGAATGAACACTGAAGCTTTCTTT,CASSRTGMNTEAFF
TRBV4-3,TRBD1,-,TRBJ1-2,TGCGCCAGCAGCCACCTTGACAGGGATGGCTACACCTTC,CASSHLDRDGYTF
TRBV18,TRBD2,-,TRBJ2-1,TGTGCCAGCTCACCATTTACTAGCGGGAGTTTGAATGAGCAGTTCTTC,CASSPFTSGSLNEQFF
TRBV28,-,-,TRBJ2-3,TGTGCCAGCAGTTTATCCGATACGCAGTATTTT,CASSLSDTQYF
TRBV5-6,-,-,TRBJ2-1,TGTGCCAGCAGCTCCCTCGACAGCTCCTACAATGAGCAGTTCTTC,CASSSLDSSYNEQFF
TRBV7-8,-,-,TRBJ2-6,TGTGCCAGCAGCTTAACCCCTGGGGCCAACGTCCTGACTTTC,CASSLTPGANVLTF
TRBV18,TRBD2,once,TRBJ2-5,TGTGCCAGCTCACCCCTGTTTATAGCGGGGGGCAACGAATTAAACCAAGAGACCCAGTACTTC,CASSPLFIAGGNELNQETQYF
TRBV11-2,TRBD1,-,TRBJ1-1,TGTGCCAGCAGCGCACTTCCGGGACAGGGGGCGAGCACTGAAGCTTTCTTT,CASSALPGQGASTEAFF
TRBV29-1,TRBD1,-,TRBJ1-3,TGCAGCTTTTTGATCCCGGGACAGGATTCTGGAAACACCATATATTTT,CSFLIPGQDSGNTIYF
TRBV7-9,-,-,TRBJ2-5,TGTGCCAGCAGCTTAACGGCGAAAGAGACCCAGTACTTC,CASSLTAKETQYF
TRBV30,-,-,TRBJ1-3,TGTGCCTGGAGTGTAAAGATGAGGGACACCATATATTTT,CAWSVKMRDTIYF
TRBV13,-,few,TRBJ2-7,TGTGCCAGCAGCCCGAGTGGGGGGTCTGCGGAGCAGTACTTC,CASSPSGGSAEQYF
TRBV28,-,-,TRBJ1-4,TGTGCCAGCAGTTCCGGGGACGAAAAACTGTTTTTT,CASSSGDEKLFF
TRBV7-9,-,-,TRBJ2-3,TGTGCCAGCAGCCGAATATTACGGGATACGGCAGGAGATACGCAGTATTTT,CASSRILRDTAGDTQYF
TRBV5-1,-,-,TRBJ2-5,TGCGCCAGCAGCACGACAGTCCAAGAGACCCAGTACTTC,CASSTTVQETQYF
TRBV16,-,-,TRBJ1-2,TGTGCCAGCAGCCAAGGTTTAATGGCGTCCTATGGCTACACCTTC,CASSQGLMASYGYTF
TRBV7-9,-,-,TRBJ2-7,TGTGCCAGCAGCTTAGGGCAGGGAGGCGAGCAGTACTTC,CASSLGQGGEQYF
TRBV21-1,-,few,TRBJ1-2,TGTGCCATCCCGGCCGGACAGGAGGCGATCTATGGCTACACCTTC,CAIPAGQEAIYGYTF
TRBV7-8,-,-,TRBJ1-5,TGTGCCAGCAGCTTAGGGGCAGGGAGCAATCAGCCCCAGCATTTT,CASSLGAGSNQPQHF
TRBV6-4,TRBD1,-,TRBJ1-2,TGTGCCAGCAGTCCTGATCCAGACAGGGGAGGTAGTGGCTACACCTTC,CASSPDPDRGGSGYTF
TRBV13,TRBD2,-,TRBJ2-1,TGTGCCAGCAGCTCCCGGACTAGCGGGGGGGCTTCCGATGAGCAGTTCTTC,CASSSRTSGGASDEQFF
TRBV10-3,-,-,TRBJ1-3,TGTGCCATCAGGGACAGCTCTGGAAACACCATATATTTT,CAIRDSSGNTIYF
TRBV28,TRBD1,-,TRBJ1-1,TGTGCCAGCAAGGACAGGAAAGCTTTCTTT,CASKDRKAFF
TRBV7-9,-,-,TRBJ1-5,TGTGCCAGCAGCTTAGCGTCAGGTGGGACATTAAATAGCAATCAGCCCCAGCATTTT,CASSLASGGTLNSNQPQHF
TRBV18,TRBD1,-,TRBJ2-7,TGTGCCAGCTCACCCCGAATACCGGGACAGAAGACCTACGAGCAGTACTTC,CASSPRIPGQKTYEQYF
TRBV7-9,-,-,TRBJ2-1,TGTGCCAGCAGCTTTCTAGGTAGTTACAATGAGCAGTTCTTC,CASSFLGSYNEQFF
TRBV7-2,TRBD1,-,TRBJ1-5,TGTGCCAGCAGTTTTGACAGGGGACAGCCCCAGCATTTT,CASSFDRGQPQHF
TRBV5-6,-,-,TRBJ1-2,TGTGCCAGCAGCTTGGGACTGGGGGCGATGAACTATGGCTACACCTTC,CASSLGLGAMNYGYTF
TRBV27,TRBD1,-,TRBJ1-2,TGTGCCAGCAGCCATGGGACAGGGGCCTTAAACTATGGCTACACCTTC,CASSHGTGALNYGYTF
TRBV7-3,-,-,TRBJ1-1,TGTGCCAGCAGCTTGGGGTTTTTGAACACTGAAGCTTTCTTT,CASSLGFLNTEAFF
TRBV7-3,TRBD1,-,TRBJ2-2,TGTGCCAGCAGCTCCGGGACAGCGAACACCGGGGAGCTGTTTTTT,CASSSGTANTGELFF
TRBV5-6,-,-,TRBJ1-1,TGTGCCAGCAGCTTGGACGGGGATTTTGAAGCTTTCTTT,CASSLDGDFEAFF
TRBV6-6,-,few,TRBJ1-4,TGTGCCAGCAGCAACTTCGAGGGAAATGAAAAACTGTTTTTT,CASSNFEGNEKLFF
TRBV7-4,TRBD1,few,TRBJ1-4,TGTGCCAGCAGCAAGGACAGGGGGCGACTCCCTGCAACTAATGAAAAACTGTTTTTT,CASSKDRGRLPATNEKLFF
TRBV7-3,-,-,TRBJ1-1,TGTGCCAGCGCCTTAACCTACACTGAAGCTTTCTTT,CASALTYTEAFF
TRBV2,-,-,TRBJ2-3,TGTGCCAGCAGTGAAGCACGAGGAGATACGCAGTATTTT,CASSEARGDTQYF
TRBV30,-,-,TRBJ2-3,TGTGCCGCACGGGGGGCTGGAGATACGCAGTATTTT,CAARGAGDTQYF
TRBV14,-,once,TRBJ2-7,TGTGCCAGCAGCCAAGAGGGGTACGAGCAGTACTTC,CASSQEGYEQYF
TRBV6-6,TRBD1,-,TRBJ2-1,TGTGCCACAATTTGGACAGGGGGTTCGAATGAGCAGTTCTTC,CATIWTGGSNEQFF
TRBV7-2,-,-,TRBJ1-2,TGTGCCAGCACTGATAGGTGGGGAAAGAATGGCTACACCTTC,CASTDRWGKNGYTF
TRBV6-1,TRBD2,-,TRBJ2-1,TGTGCCAGCAGTTTCCTCGGGGAGGGCCCCAATGAGCAGTTCTTC,CASSFLGEGPNEQFF
TRBV5-1,-,-,TRBJ1-4,TGCGCCAGCAGCTTGGGACATTCCAACGGGGCTAATGAAAAACTGTTTTTT,CASSLGHSNGANEKLFF
TRBV19,-,once,TRBJ1-5,TGTGCCAGTACCACCTCGGCAGGGCTCTCCTATCAGCCCCAGCATTTT,CASTTSAGLSYQPQHF
TRBV5-1,TRBD2,-,TRBJ2-5,TGCGCCAGCAGCTTGGAGACTAGCGGGGTTAGGAGAGAGACCCAGTACTTC,CASSLETSGVRRETQYF
TRBV27,-,-,TRBJ2-1,TGTGCCAGCAGTTTAGGGGGTCGGGAGCAGTTCTTC,CASSLGGREQFF
TRBV6-4,-,few,TRBJ1-1,TGTGCCAGCAGTGAAGGGAGAGGGACTGAAGCTTTCTTT,CASSEGRGTEAFF